A single sample is the source of the 5 T cell receptor beta chains below, sequenced in a study of PD-1 blockade in classical Hodgkin lymphoma. Following autologous stem cell transplantation, relapse occurred in every patient, and exposure to brentuximab vedotin varied. Profiling relied on immunoSEQ multiplex PCR, and the TCRdb table lists in-frame clones only, not all of them. The sample has some 84,000 clones; 92% are singletons. The sequences come from peripheral blood mononuclear cells (PBMCs), collected before the second cycle of nivolumab. The receptor source for this set is a human donor with classical Hodgkin lymphoma.

The chain recombines TRBV30 with TRBJ2-4; D is perhaps TRBD1 (6 bases). The CDR3 totals 15 residues. CDR1 is GTSNPN, CDR2 SVGIG, per germline (reference sequence). V dropped 0 bases and J dropped 3 bases, with 12 bases sitting between them. DNA for the CDR3: TGTGCCTGGAGTGTAGGACAGAAGGACAAAAACATTCAGTACTTC. It codes for CAWSVGQKDKNIQYF.

The chain links TRBV27 to TRBJ1-5; D is uncertain. Germline-derived CDR1 and CDR2 are MNHEY and SMNVEV (reference sequence). The CDR3 totals 18 residues. Trimming took off 0 bases at V and 0 bases at J, with 15 bases between the two ends. CDR3 nucleotide sequence: TGTGCCAGCAGTTTATCCTTCCCGGCACCTTATAGCAATCAGCCCCAGCATTTT. Its translation: CASSLSFPAPYSNQPQHF.

This rearrangement joins TRBV25-1 to TRBJ2-5, with 7 bases aligning to TRBD1. This CDR3 comprises 16 residues. In germline, CDR1 is MGHDK, CDR2 SYGVNS. Trimming removed 4 bases from V and 5 bases from J; junction bases left unmatched: 13. The chain's CDR3 is CASSGTGVKGWETQYF. Here the CDR3 DNA reads TGTGCCAGCAGTGGGACAGGTGTAAAAGGATGGGAGACCCAGTACTTC.

This clone showed up just once. The chain links TRBV11-2 to TRBJ2-5; D is ambiguous. There are 11 residues in the CDR3. V lost 5 bases, J lost 5 bases, and 6 bases lay in between. Germline CDR1 SGHAT, CDR2 FQNNGV. The chain's CDR3 is CASSPGETQYF. DNA for the CDR3: TGTGCCAGCAGCCCCGGCGAGACCCAGTACTTC.

This chain uses TRBV27 with TRBJ2-7; 8 nucleotides align to TRBD1. There are 17 residues in the CDR3. Germline V gene data show CDR1 as MNHEY and CDR2 as SMNVEV (reference sequence). V trimming: 4 bases; J trimming: 0 bases; junction bases outside the gene matches: 11. Here the CDR3 reads CASSSIVTTGDSYEQYF. For the CDR3, the DNA is TGTGCCAGCAGTTCGATCGTTACGACAGGGGACTCCTACGAGCAGTACTTC.